This T cell receptor (beta chain) was captured in a study of blood T cell repertoires in COVID-19. TCRdb keeps only in-frame clones here, not all; method: immunoSEQ multiplex PCR. The sample lists 150,000 to 200,000 clones, under 90% seen once, with more than 14% in the top ten. In this sample, this clone turned up a few times. Germline CDR1 LNHDA, CDR2 SQIVND (reference sequence). The V and J ends lost 7 bases and 4 bases, in that order; junction bases with no gene match: 8. The CDR3 consists of 14 residues. Source material: peripheral blood. The J gene is TRBJ2-3, the V gene TRBV19; TRBD2 matches at 7 bases. The receptor comes from a woman in her 70s with COVID-19, enrolled during active disease. DNA of the CDR3: TGTGCCAGTACTACACGGGACTACTCAGATACGCAGTATTTT. Its protein is CASTTRDYSDTQYF.